This T cell receptor (beta chain) was observed in a study of PD-1 blockade in classical Hodgkin lymphoma. Only in-frame clones appear in the TCRdb table, and some are missing; sequencing was by immunoSEQ multiplex PCR. This table has 65,000 to 95,000 clones, roughly nine tenths appearing once. This CDR3 contains 14 residues. Germline CDR1 reads MGHRA; CDR2 reads YSYEKL. Trimming stripped 3 bases from V and 9 bases from J, with 15 bases between. Autologous stem cell transplantation was followed by relapse in every patient, and brentuximab vedotin exposure varied. Concerning this clone: Its specificity is not known.

Study outcomes and limitations: Reported findings placed baseline TCR diversity lower in newly diagnosed patients (compared with healthy donors). Exclusion covered patients beginning nivolumab under 1 year post-ASCT.

The sequencing used peripheral blood mononuclear cells (PBMCs), collected at baseline. The TCR comes from a human donor with classical Hodgkin lymphoma. The chain links TRBV4-1 to TRBJ2-1; D may be TRBD2 (5 bases). CDR3 DNA sequence: TGCGCCAGCAGCCAGGACTTGCGTCGAAGTGAGCAGTTCTTC. Protein product: CASSQDLRRSEQFF.